These T cell receptor beta chains were read from a single sample in a study of blood T cell repertoires in COVID-19. Generated by immunoSEQ multiplex PCR, the TCRdb table keeps only in-frame clones and is missing some. This repertoire shows under 400,000 clones, roughly 90% found once; its top ten account for roughly 2.9%. Sequenced input: peripheral blood. Receptors originate from a young woman with COVID-19, enrolled during active disease. Each CDR3 is given with its conserved first and last residue. A D gene is named only where the DNA matches it firmly. Size is omitted from some rows. Given values are once, few, many or a class for expanded clones.

D	size	V	J	DNA	CDR3
NA	NA	TRBV7-2	TRBJ1-2	TGTGCCAGCAGCTTATCTACTGAGGCTATAGGTGGCTACACCTTC	CASSLSTEAIGGYTF
TRBD2	NA	TRBV10-2	TRBJ2-3	TGCGCCAGCACTATGGGACTAGCGGGAGACTACCCTCCAGATACGCAGTATTTT	CASTMGLAGDYPPDTQYF
TRBD2	NA	TRBV4-1	TRBJ2-1	TGCGCCAGCAGCCCCAGGGCCGGACTAGCGGGAACGAATGAGCAGTTCTTC	CASSPRAGLAGTNEQFF
TRBD2	NA	TRBV5-1	TRBJ2-5	TGCGCCAGCAGCTTAGTAGCGGGCCGCGAAGAGACCCAGTACTTC	CASSLVAGREETQYF
TRBD1	NA	TRBV28	TRBJ1-6	TGTGCCAGCAGTTTAGGGACAGGGGGCTCCTATAATTCACCCCTCCACTTT	CASSLGTGGSYNSPLHF
NA	few	TRBV7-3	TRBJ2-3	TGTGCCAGCAGCCCTACGAGGCGGGAAGAGGGCACAGATACGCAGTATTTT	CASSPTRREEGTDTQYF
NA	once	TRBV5-6	TRBJ2-2	TGTGCCAGCAGCTTGGGACAGCTAAACACCGGGGAGCTGTTTTTT	CASSLGQLNTGELFF
NA	NA	TRBV27	TRBJ2-7	TGTGCCAGCAGTTTATCGTGGCAGGACTCCTACGAGCAGTACTTC	CASSLSWQDSYEQYF
NA	NA	TRBV30	TRBJ1-2	TGTGCCTGGAACAGCCCCAGGGTTGCTGGCTACACCTTC	CAWNSPRVAGYTF
NA	once	TRBV3-1/TRBV3-2	TRBJ1-4	TGTGCCAGCAGCGGACCCGGGGGAGGGTCTAATGAAAAACTGTTTTTT	CASSGPGGGSNEKLFF
TRBD2	NA	TRBV7-2	TRBJ2-5	TGTGCCAGCAGCCCGAGGACTAGCGGGACGGAAGAGACCCAGTACTTC	CASSPRTSGTEETQYF
NA	NA	TRBV27	TRBJ2-3	TGTGCCAGCAATCAACAGGGTCACCCAGATACGCAGTATTTT	CASNQQGHPDTQYF
TRBD2	NA	TRBV7-2	TRBJ2-5	TGTGCCAGCAGCTCCACTTCGGGGGAGGGAGAGACCCAGTACTTC	CASSSTSGEGETQYF
NA	NA	TRBV6-1	TRBJ2-3	TGTGCCAGCAGTGAAGCGGGGGTCGGGGGGCCAGACACAGATACGCAGTATTTT	CASSEAGVGGPDTDTQYF
NA	NA	TRBV5-4	TRBJ2-6	TGTGCCAGCAGCCCGAGGCGGGGAAACTCTGGGGCCAACGTCCTGACTTTC	CASSPRRGNSGANVLTF
NA	once	TRBV28	TRBJ1-6	TGTGCCAGCAGTTTAGGGGGGTATAATTCACCCCTCCACTTT	CASSLGGYNSPLHF
TRBD1	NA	TRBV15	TRBJ2-1	TGTGCCACCAGCGGTCCCCGGACAGGCCCCAATGAGCAGTTCTTC	CATSGPRTGPNEQFF
TRBD1	NA	TRBV5-1	TRBJ2-1	TGCGCCAGCAGTCCTATTCGGACAGGGGTGGACAATGAGCAGTTCTTC	CASSPIRTGVDNEQFF
NA	few	TRBV2	TRBJ2-7	TGTGCCAGCAGTCGTAACGCCGGGACGGGGGGCAACGAGCAGTACTTC	CASSRNAGTGGNEQYF
NA	NA	TRBV12-3/TRBV12-4	TRBJ2-3	TGTGCCAGCAGTCAGACAGATACGCAGTATTTT	CASSQTDTQYF
NA	NA	TRBV6-2/TRBV6-3	TRBJ2-7	TGTGCCAGCAGTTCCTCCGGGACTTACTCCTACGAGCAGTACTTC	CASSSSGTYSYEQYF
TRBD1	NA	TRBV27	TRBJ1-5	TGTGCCAGTTCACAGGGGGTAGGCAATCAGCCCCAGCATTTT	CASSQGVGNQPQHF
NA	NA	TRBV3-1/TRBV3-2	TRBJ2-7	TGTGCCAGCAGCCAAGACAGGTTCTCCTACGAGCAGTACTTC	CASSQDRFSYEQYF
NA	once	TRBV30	TRBJ1-5	TGTGCCTGGAGTGTCAGTTTCAATCAGCCCCAGCATTTT	CAWSVSFNQPQHF
NA	NA	TRBV6-1	TRBJ1-5	TGTGCCAGCAGTGACCTTCGGCCCCAGCATTTT	CASSDLRPQHF
NA	few	TRBV7-2	TRBJ2-5	TGTGCCAGCAGCCCGGGACTCGAAGAGACCCAGTACTTC	CASSPGLEETQYF
NA	NA	TRBV5-1	TRBJ1-1	TGCGCCAGCAGTTGGGGAGTGTCCTTGGACACTGAAGCTTTCTTT	CASSWGVSLDTEAFF
TRBD1	NA	TRBV7-2	TRBJ1-2	TGTGCCAGCAGCGCGACAGGGAACAACTATGGCTACACCTTC	CASSATGNNYGYTF
TRBD1	NA	TRBV9	TRBJ1-1	TGTGCCAGCAGCGGATGGGACAGGTTGAACACTGAAGCTTTCTTT	CASSGWDRLNTEAFF
NA	once	TRBV11-3	TRBJ2-1	TGTGCCAGCAGCTTAGGCGGCGGGGCGGCCTCCAATGAGCAGTTCTTC	CASSLGGGAASNEQFF
NA	NA	TRBV6-5	TRBJ1-5	TGTGCCAGCAGTATCCGGGGGGTAGGCCAGCCCCAGCATTTT	CASSIRGVGQPQHF
TRBD2	NA	TRBV10-3	TRBJ2-7	TGTGCCATCAGTGGATCGGGAGGGTCTGCCTACGAGCAGTACTTC	CAISGSGGSAYEQYF
TRBD2	NA	TRBV7-6	TRBJ2-7	TGTGCCAGCAGCTCGTGGACTAGCGGGACCCCCTACGAGCAGTACTTC	CASSSWTSGTPYEQYF
TRBD2	once	TRBV3-1/TRBV3-2	TRBJ2-5	TGTGCCAGCAGCCCTCCAATAGCGGGAGGGGGGACCCAGTACTTC	CASSPPIAGGGTQYF
NA	NA	TRBV11-2	TRBJ2-1	TGTGCCAGCAGCCTCAAGGGGGGAGGGCCCCGGCGCAATGAGCAGTTCTTC	CASSLKGGGPRRNEQFF
NA	NA	TRBV6-6	TRBJ2-7	TGTGCCAGCAGCGCAGGGGGGAAAGGGTACGAGCAGTACTTC	CASSAGGKGYEQYF
NA	NA	TRBV5-6	TRBJ2-5	TGTGCCAGCAGCCTCGTGAGGAGTGTTGAGACCCAGTACTTC	CASSLVRSVETQYF
NA	NA	TRBV28	TRBJ2-7	TGTGCCAGCTGCGAAAGGGTGGGGGCCGAGCAGTACTTC	CASCERVGAEQYF
TRBD1	NA	TRBV18	TRBJ1-5	TGTGCCAGCTCCCTTCAGAGGGACAGGGGAAGGAGTGGGAATCAGCCCCAGCATTTT	CASSLQRDRGRSGNQPQHF
NA	NA	TRBV4-2	TRBJ1-4	TGTGCCAGCAGAGCATGGGGAGAAGATGAAAAACTGTTTTTT	CASRAWGEDEKLFF
TRBD1	once	TRBV11-2	TRBJ2-5	TGTGCCAGCAGCTTTACAGGGGGCTGGGAGACCCAGTACTTC	CASSFTGGWETQYF
TRBD2	NA	TRBV27	TRBJ2-5	TGTGCCAGCAGTCAGCGGTGGGGGACTAGCGGGAGGGCGGAGACCCAGTACTTC	CASSQRWGTSGRAETQYF
TRBD1	once	TRBV19	TRBJ1-3	TGTGCCAGTAGTATAAACGGACAGGCTGGAAACACCATATATTTT	CASSINGQAGNTIYF
NA	NA	TRBV27	TRBJ2-7	TGTGCCAGCAGTTGGGGCGGGGCCAGGGACGAGCAGTACTTC	CASSWGGARDEQYF
NA	NA	TRBV2	TRBJ1-1	TGTGCCAGCAGACCCGGGGGTCTGGGCACTGAAGCTTTCTTT	CASRPGGLGTEAFF
TRBD2	once	TRBV4-1	TRBJ2-5	TGCGCCAGCAGCTCACCGGGACTAGCGGGAGGCCCTAACCGGGAGACCCAGTACTTC	CASSSPGLAGGPNRETQYF
NA	NA	TRBV14	TRBJ1-4	TGTGCCAGCAGCCAAGTCAGTTTCGAAAAACTGTTTTTT	CASSQVSFEKLFF
NA	NA	TRBV2	TRBJ1-1	TGTGCCAGCAGTGAAGGGCAGGGTGGAGACACTGAAGCTTTCTTT	CASSEGQGGDTEAFF